The rows below give T cell receptor beta chains drawn from one sample of a study of long-term antiretroviral therapy in people with HIV. Clones were sequenced by immunoSEQ multiplex PCR, and TCRdb holds only the in-frame ones, with some missing. Of 40,000 to 60,000 clones in the sample, around 84% were seen once. The source material was unsorted PBMCs, sampled 0.8 years after starting antiretroviral therapy. These receptors originate from a woman aged 18-29 years with HIV. The CDR3 runs from the conserved cysteine through the conserved F or W. The size entry is marked missing in some rows and otherwise reads once, few, many or a size class.

CDR3	V	J	size
CASSGSGANNEQFF	TRBV7-6	TRBJ2-1	NA
CASSVDRLNTEAFF	TRBV6-4	TRBJ1-1	NA
CASSEEGQRIYEQYF	TRBV25-1	TRBJ2-7	NA
CASSLAGRQGSEKLFF	TRBV5-1	TRBJ1-4	NA
CASSLCGTSGSCEQFF	TRBV28	TRBJ2-1	once
CASSVASRHTGELFF	TRBV9	TRBJ2-2	once
CASSFMGLKNTGELFF	TRBV7-2	TRBJ2-2	NA
CASSQQKGDYEQYF	TRBV7-2	TRBJ2-7	NA
CASSINRGGGELFF	TRBV7-3	TRBJ2-2	NA
CASSLHGTSGGYTF	TRBV7-2	TRBJ1-2	NA
CASTPKLRTYNEQFF	TRBV2	TRBJ2-1	NA
CASSLGLYGYTF	TRBV28	TRBJ1-2	NA